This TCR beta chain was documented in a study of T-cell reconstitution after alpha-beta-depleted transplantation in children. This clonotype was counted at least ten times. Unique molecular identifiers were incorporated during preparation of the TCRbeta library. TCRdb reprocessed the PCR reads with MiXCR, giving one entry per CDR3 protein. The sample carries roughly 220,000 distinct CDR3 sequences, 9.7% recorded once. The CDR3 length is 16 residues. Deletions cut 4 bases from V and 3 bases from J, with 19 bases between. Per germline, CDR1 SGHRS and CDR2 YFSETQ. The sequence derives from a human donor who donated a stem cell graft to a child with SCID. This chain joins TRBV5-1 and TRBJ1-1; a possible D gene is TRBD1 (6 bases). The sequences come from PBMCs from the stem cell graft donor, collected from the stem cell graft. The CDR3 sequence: CASSPGPQGWDTEAFF. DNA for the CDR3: TGCGCCAGCAGCCCCGGGCCCCAGGGGTGGGACACTGAAGCTTTCTTT. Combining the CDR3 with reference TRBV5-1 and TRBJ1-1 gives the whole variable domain KAGVTQTPRYLIKTRGQQVTLSCSPISGHRSVSWYQQTPGQGLQFLFEYFSETQRNKGNFPGRFSGRQFSNSRSEMNVSTLELGDSALYLCASSPGPQGWDTEAFFGQGTRLTVV.